This T cell receptor (beta chain) emerged from a study of shared clonotypes between healthy human individuals. Here immunoSEQ multiplex PCR was the method, and the copy in TCRdb shows in-frame clones only, minus some. This sample has roughly 2.5 million clones, with around 90% found just once. CDR1 and CDR2 from the germline V gene are MGHDK and SYGVNS. CDR3 length: 9 residues. The V end lost 4 bases, the J end lost 10 bases, and 2 bases lay between the germline ends. This clone was counted only a few times. The sample comprised naive CD4+ T cells sorted from blood. Described subset: CD45RA+ positively selected. The receptor comes from a man younger than 30 in good health. The rearrangement uses TRBV25-1 and TRBJ1-5; D ambiguous. Here the CDR3 reads CASSVPQHF. The CDR3 DNA reads as TGTGCCAGCAGTGTCCCCCAGCATTTT.